These 9 T cell receptor beta chains originate from one sample sequenced in a study of blood T cells in healthy people across ages. The use of a sample-barcoded 5' primer and a J-beta primer mix characterized a second PCR of about 7 to 12 cycles. TCRdb reprocessed the 5' RACE reads with MiXCR, giving one entry per CDR3 protein. Of about 640,000 distinct CDR3 sequences listed, approximately 50% are singletons. Sequenced: blood. The origin of the receptors is a man aged 55 to 70 in good health.

This clonotype was detected a few times. The rearrangement links TRBV5-1 to TRBJ2-5, with D uncertain. V lost 0 bases to trimming and J lost 2 bases, with 14 bases between them. In germline, CDR1 is SGHRS, CDR2 YFSETQ. This CDR3 region has 16 residues. The CDR3, as DNA: TGCGCCAGCAGCTTGGGGTCCTCTGGGATGCAAGAGACCCAGTACTTC. It encodes CASSLGSSGMQETQYF. Using reference TRBV5-1 and TRBJ2-5 for the parts outside the CDR3, the full variable domain is KAGVTQTPRYLIKTRGQQVTLSCSPISGHRSVSWYQQTPGQGLQFLFEYFSETQRNKGNFPGRFSGRQFSNSRSEMNVSTLELGDSALYLCASSLGSSGMQETQYFGPGTRLLVL.

This sequence joins TRBV11-3 and TRBJ2-1; D unclear. The length of the CDR3 is 15 residues. Trimming took 1 base from V and 5 from J, leaving 12 bases between them. Germline CDR1 reads SGHNT; CDR2 reads YENEEA. CDR3 amino acids: CASSLGVLSNNEQFF. The CDR3 DNA is TGTGCCAGCAGCTTAGGGGTTCTAAGTAACAATGAGCAGTTCTTC.

The chain is built from TRBV28 and TRBJ1-4; TRBD1 matches at 8 bases. The CDR3 sequence is 15 residues long. Trimming at V came to 1 base and at J to 8 bases, leaving 6 bases not matched to a gene. CDR1 is MDHEN and CDR2 is SYDVKM in the germline V gene. CDR3 sequence: CASSLSQGAREKLFF. The CDR3 bases are TGTGCCAGCAGTTTATCTCAGGGGGCACGGGAAAAACTGTTTTTT.

This clonotype was seen a few times. The V and J genes are TRBV6-1 and TRBJ2-7; 8 bases match TRBD1. The germline CDR1 and CDR2 sequences are MNHNS and SASEGT. The CDR3 covers 15 residues. J was trimmed by 5 bases and V by 1 base; bases with no gene match: 7. The CDR3 nucleotides read TGTGCCAGCAGTGAAGTTCCGGGACAGGTCCACGAGCAGTACTTC. Amino acids: CASSEVPGQVHEQYF.

A few counts support this clonotype. The chain employs TRBV14 and TRBJ2-4; perhaps TRBD1 as D (6 bases). The germline gives CDR1 SGHDN, CDR2 FVKESK. The CDR3 loop spans 19 amino acids. The V gene lost 4 bases and the J gene lost 0 bases, with 22 bases spanning the gap. The CDR3 DNA reads TGTGCCAGCAGCCGATCACAGGGCCGAAACCCCCTAGCCAAAAACATTCAGTACTTC. It codes for CASSRSQGRNPLAKNIQYF.

Points on this clonotype: The junction does not match germline at one end; this may be a read error. The chain has TRBV18 and TRBJ2-6, with a weak D call TRBD2 (5 bases). CDR1 is KGHSH and CDR2 is LQKENI in the germline V gene. The CDR3 is made up of 14 amino acids. Written as DNA, the CDR3 is TGTGCCAGCCCACCACCGGGGATCGCCAACGTCCTGACTTTC. Translated, it gives CASPPPGIANVLTF.

This chain uses TRBV6-7 with TRBJ1-5; 9 nucleotides agree with TRBD1. TRBV6-7 is an ORF, with its function uncertain. V dropped 4 bases and J dropped 5; count of bases not matched to a gene: 9. The CDR3 contains 16 residues. CDR3 DNA sequence: TGTGCCAGCAGTTCCACACAGGGGGCGTGCTATCAGCCCCAGCATTTT. Its translation: CASSSTQGACYQPQHF.

Of note for this clonotype: The junction departs from the called germline gene at one end, perhaps through a read error. This chain joins TRBV18 and TRBJ2-3; D perhaps matches TRBD1 (6 bases). Germline CDR1 is KGHSH and CDR2 is LQKENI. The length of the CDR3 is 14 residues. The DNA of the CDR3 is TGTGCCAGCTCACCCCGACAGGCCACAGATGCGCAGTATTTT. It codes for CASSPRQATDAQYF.

In regard to this clonotype: A junction end diverges from the germline sequence, so it may reflect a read error. This sequence joins TRBV2 and TRBJ2-1, with TRBD2 matching over 10 bases. The V gene's germline CDR1 is SNHLY and CDR2 FYNNEI. This CDR3 contains 15 residues. The CDR3 region is CASRDGSGGNNELFF. The CDR3 bases are TGTGCCAGCCGAGACGGTAGCGGGGGGAATAATGAGCTGTTCTTC.